One and the same sample provided the 6 T cell receptor beta chains below, sequenced in a study of CD8 T cells in ankylosing spondylitis. Each CDR3 protein gets one entry after TCRdb re-called the 5' RACE reads with MiXCR. The sample comprises approximately 340,000 distinct CDR3 sequences, roughly 14% of which are singletons, and approximately 0.99% rests with the top ten. The sequenced material came from blood, either unsorted or a sorted T cell fraction (not recorded which). All receptors derive from a male donor with ankylosing spondylitis or in good health (not recorded which).

V gene TRBV7-8 combines with J gene TRBJ2-7; possibly TRBD2 for D (5 bases). Germline values: CDR1 SGHVS, CDR2 FQNEAQ. The ends were cut back, 1 base at V and 3 bases at J, with 13 bases in the middle. The CDR3 spans 15 residues. DNA of the CDR3: TGTGCCAGCAGCTTAGTGTGGCCCGAGGGCTACGAGCAGTACTTC. It yields the protein CASSLVWPEGYEQYF.

The chain employs TRBV7-9 and TRBJ1-5; D possibly corresponds to TRBD1 (6 bases). CDR1 SEHNR and CDR2 FQNEAQ come from the germline V gene (reference sequence). CDR3 length: 13 amino acids. The V end lost 5 bases, the J end lost 11 bases, and 16 bases lay between the germline ends. The CDR3 DNA reads TGTGCCAGCAGCGAGAGGGGGGGAAGAGCCCAGCATTTT. It encodes CASSERGGRAQHF.

The chain is built from TRBV29-1 and TRBJ2-3; no clear D. The CDR3 contains 10 residues. Germline CDR1 reads SQVTM; CDR2 reads ANQGSEA. Trimming took 1 base from V and 7 from J, leaving 3 bases between them. The CDR3 spells CSVEGHTQYF. As DNA, the CDR3 is TGCAGCGTTGAAGGTCATACGCAGTATTTT.

The chain carries TRBV12-3 or TRBV12-4 and TRBJ2-7; 10 nucleotides agree with TRBD1. The J segment lost 3 bases and the V segment lost 6 bases, leaving 8 bases of the junction unmatched. This CDR3 has 15 residues. The CDR3: CASRNSGQGLYEQYF. As DNA, the CDR3 is TGTGCCAGCAGAAACTCGGGACAGGGGCTCTACGAGCAGTACTTC.

This rearrangement joins TRBV4-2 to TRBJ1-1; a possible D gene is TRBD1 (6 bases). The V gene lost 1 base and the J gene lost 1 base, with 10 bases spanning the gap. CDR1 and CDR2 from the germline V gene are LGHNA and YNFKEQ. This CDR3 contains 15 residues. The DNA of the CDR3 is TGTGCCAGCAGCCAAGGTCCGGGGGCGAACACTGAAGCTTTCTTT. This sequence encodes CASSQGPGANTEAFF.

This clonotype was picked up a small number of times. The chain uses TRBV3-1 and TRBJ2-2, with 7 bases identical to TRBD2. The V gene's germline CDR1 is LGHDT and CDR2 YNNKEL (reference sequence). The trim removed 7 bases at V and 5 bases at J, leaving 4 bases unmatched. This CDR3 spans 13 amino acids. In nucleotides, the CDR3 is TGTGCCAGCAAACGGGGAGGGACCGGGGAGCTGTTTTTT. Protein sequence: CASKRGGTGELFF.